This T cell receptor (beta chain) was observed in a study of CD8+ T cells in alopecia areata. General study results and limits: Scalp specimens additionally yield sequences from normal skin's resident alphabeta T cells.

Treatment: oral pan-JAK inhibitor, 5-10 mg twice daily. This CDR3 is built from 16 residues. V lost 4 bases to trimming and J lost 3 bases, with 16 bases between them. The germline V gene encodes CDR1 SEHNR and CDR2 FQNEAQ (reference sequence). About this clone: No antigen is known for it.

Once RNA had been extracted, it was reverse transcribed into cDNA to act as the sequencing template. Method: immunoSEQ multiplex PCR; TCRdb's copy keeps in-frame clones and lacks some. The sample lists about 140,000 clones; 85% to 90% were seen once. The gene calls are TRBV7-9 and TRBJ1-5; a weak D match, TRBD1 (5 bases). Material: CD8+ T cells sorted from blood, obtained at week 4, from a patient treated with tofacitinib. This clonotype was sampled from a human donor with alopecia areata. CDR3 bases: TGTGCCAGCAGCTCGACCTGGGACCTATCCAATCAGCCCCAGCATTTT. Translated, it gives CASSSTWDLSNQPQHF.